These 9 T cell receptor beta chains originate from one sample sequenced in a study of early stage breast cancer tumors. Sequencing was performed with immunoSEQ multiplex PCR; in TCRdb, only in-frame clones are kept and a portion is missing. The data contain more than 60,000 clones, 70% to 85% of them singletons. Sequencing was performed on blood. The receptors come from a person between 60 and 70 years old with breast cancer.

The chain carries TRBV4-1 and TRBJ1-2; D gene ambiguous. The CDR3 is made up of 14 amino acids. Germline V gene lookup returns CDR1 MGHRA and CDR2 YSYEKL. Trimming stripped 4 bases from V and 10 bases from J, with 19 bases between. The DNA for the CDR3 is TGCGCCAGCAGCCCGTCAGCAGGTGCCATTTCCTACACCTTC. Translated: CASSPSAGAISYTF.

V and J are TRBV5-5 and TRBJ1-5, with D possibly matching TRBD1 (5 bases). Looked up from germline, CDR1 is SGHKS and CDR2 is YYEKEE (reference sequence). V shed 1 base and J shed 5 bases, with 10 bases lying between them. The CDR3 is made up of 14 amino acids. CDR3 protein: CASSLWTSDQPQHF. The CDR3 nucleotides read TGTGCCAGCAGCTTGTGGACAAGCGATCAGCCCCAGCATTTT.

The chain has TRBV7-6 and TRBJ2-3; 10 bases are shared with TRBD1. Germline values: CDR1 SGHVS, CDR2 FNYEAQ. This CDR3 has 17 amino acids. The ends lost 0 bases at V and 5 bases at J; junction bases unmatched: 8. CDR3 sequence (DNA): TGTGCCAGCAGCTTAGCTCCGACAGGGGGCGGTCTAGATACGCAGTATTTT. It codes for CASSLAPTGGGLDTQYF.

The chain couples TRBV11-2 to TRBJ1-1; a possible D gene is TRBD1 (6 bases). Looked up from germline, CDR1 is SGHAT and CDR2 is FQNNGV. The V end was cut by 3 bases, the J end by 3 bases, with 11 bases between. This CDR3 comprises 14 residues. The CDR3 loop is CASSFWGRDTEAFF. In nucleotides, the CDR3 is TGTGCCAGCAGCTTTTGGGGGCGGGACACTGAAGCTTTCTTT.

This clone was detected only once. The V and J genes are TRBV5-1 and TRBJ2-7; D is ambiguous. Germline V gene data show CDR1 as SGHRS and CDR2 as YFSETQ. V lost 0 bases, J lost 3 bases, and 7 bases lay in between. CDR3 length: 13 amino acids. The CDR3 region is CASSLARSYEQYF. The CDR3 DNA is TGCGCCAGCAGCTTGGCTCGCAGCTACGAGCAGTACTTC.

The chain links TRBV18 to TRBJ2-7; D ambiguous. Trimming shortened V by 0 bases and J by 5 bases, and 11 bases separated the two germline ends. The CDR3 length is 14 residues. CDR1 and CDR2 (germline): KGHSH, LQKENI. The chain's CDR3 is CASSPPPSADEQYF. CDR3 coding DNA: TGTGCCAGCTCACCACCTCCATCGGCAGACGAGCAGTACTTC.

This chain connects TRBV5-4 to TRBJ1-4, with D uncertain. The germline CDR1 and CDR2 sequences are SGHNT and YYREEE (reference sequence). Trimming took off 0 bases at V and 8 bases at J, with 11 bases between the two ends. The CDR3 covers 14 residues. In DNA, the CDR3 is TGTGCCAGCAGCTTGGCCGGTGGAGCGGAAAAACTGTTTTTT. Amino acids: CASSLAGGAEKLFF.

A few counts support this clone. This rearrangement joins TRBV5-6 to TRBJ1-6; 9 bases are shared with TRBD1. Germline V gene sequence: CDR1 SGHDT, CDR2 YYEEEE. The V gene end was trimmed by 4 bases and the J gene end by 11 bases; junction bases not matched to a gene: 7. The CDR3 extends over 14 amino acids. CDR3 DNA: TGTGCCAGCAGCGGAGACAGGGGGAGGACACCCCTCCACTTT. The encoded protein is CASSGDRGRTPLHF.

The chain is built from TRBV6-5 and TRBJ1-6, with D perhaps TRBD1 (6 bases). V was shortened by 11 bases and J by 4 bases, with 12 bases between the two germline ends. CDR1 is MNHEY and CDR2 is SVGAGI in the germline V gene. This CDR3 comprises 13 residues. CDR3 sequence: CACADRYNSPLHF. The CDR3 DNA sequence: TGTGCCTGCGCAGACAGGTATAATTCACCCCTCCACTTT.